This T cell receptor (beta chain) was retrieved from a study of T-cell reconstitution after alpha-beta-depleted transplantation in children. Study-wide results and limits: About two months after transplant, alpha-beta T cells reportedly came from several hundred expanded graft clones. When one year had passed after transplant, most T-cell counts and diversity came from newly produced T cells.

The table lists this clonotype with a few counts. The antigen remains unidentified. Preparation of the TCRbeta library used unique molecular identifiers. MiXCR, run by TCRdb on the PCR reads, gives a single entry per CDR3 protein. The profile shows a few hundred thousand distinct CDR3 sequences, 10% to 15% of them singletons. The junction had 8 bases not matched to a gene; V was cut back by 5 bases and J by 2 bases. This CDR3 has 16 amino acids. CDR1 is MNHEY and CDR2 is SVGEGT in the germline V gene. This material consisted of PBMCs, mostly from graft donor cells, taken 360 days after TCRalphabeta/CD19-depleted stem cell transplant. The gene calls are TRBV6-2 or TRBV6-3 and TRBJ2-1, with 8 bases identical to TRBD2. The sequence was obtained from a male patient between 5 and 17 years old who had a stem cell transplant for acute myeloid leukemia, so the T cells may come from the graft donor. CDR3 sequence reads: CASSTLREGPYNEQFF. Here the CDR3 DNA reads TGTGCCAGCAGTACCCTACGGGAGGGCCCCTACAATGAGCAGTTCTTC.